What follows are 21 T cell receptor beta chains derived from one specimen sequenced in a study of identical twins. TCRdb re-called the 5' RACE reads through MiXCR, storing one row per CDR3 protein. The sample gives approximately 280,000 distinct CDR3 sequences, about 8% of which show up once; roughly 2% is in the top ten. These same data were also listed under a study on yellow fever vaccine responses in identical twins.

The sample comprised memory (CD45RO+) T cells sorted from blood. These receptor sequences come from a woman aged 18 to 35 in good health.

As for this clonotype: At one end the junction does not follow the germline gene, possibly because of a read error. The genes are TRBV5-5 and TRBJ2-1; 12 positions agree with TRBD2. Germline V gene sequence: CDR1 SGHKS, CDR2 YYEKEE (reference sequence). The CDR3 is made up of 14 amino acids. The CDR3 spells CARSPWTSGEVHLF. The CDR3 DNA reads as TGTGCCAGGAGCCCCTGGACTAGCGGGGAAGTACACCTCTTC.

V usage is TRBV6-1 and J usage is TRBJ1-5; unclear D gene. This CDR3 has 17 amino acids. Trimming removed 1 base at V and 0 bases at J, with 13 bases between. Per the germline V gene, CDR1 is MNHNS and CDR2 is SASEGT. DNA for the CDR3: TGTGCCAGCAGTGAAGAAGGCCGTGTAAATAGCAATCAGCCCCAGCATTTT. Translating gives CASSEEGRVNSNQPQHF.

This clonotype has a handful of counts. CDR3: CARRQRAPYNEQFF. The CDR3 DNA reads as TGTGCCAGACGCCAGCGGGCCCCCTACAATGAGCAGTTCTTC. The chain joins TRBV9 to TRBJ2-1, with a weak D call TRBD2 (6 bases). In germline, CDR1 is SGDLS, CDR2 YYNGEE. V was cut by 8 bases and J by 2 bases, with 14 bases left in between. This CDR3 contains 14 residues.

This clonotype was detected many times. The chain carries TRBV3-1 and TRBJ2-5, with D hard to call. Germline CDR1 is LGHDT and CDR2 is YNNKEL (reference sequence). This CDR3 contains 13 residues. Deletions cut 1 base from V and 2 bases from J, with 5 bases between. The CDR3 DNA reads as TGTGCCAGCAGCCAAGTTTCTCAAGAGACCCAGTACTTC. Translation gives CASSQVSQETQYF.

This clonotype was seen a few times. The chain couples TRBV12-3 or TRBV12-4 to TRBJ2-5, with 8 nucleotides matching TRBD2. There are 19 residues in the CDR3. The junction had 18 bases not matched to a gene; V was cut back by 2 bases and J by 4 bases. CDR3 coding DNA: TGTGCCAGCAGTTTATTTGGTCCCTCACGGGGGGGGGCGGGAGAGACCCAGTACTTC. It is translated as CASSLFGPSRGGAGETQYF.

This rearrangement joins TRBV6-5 to TRBJ1-1; 7 bases fit TRBD1. CDR1 MNHEY and CDR2 SVGAGI come from the germline V gene. The ends lost 4 bases at V and 4 bases at J; junction bases unmatched: 3. The CDR3 consists of 13 residues. CDR3 loop: CASSLGQFTEAFF. As DNA, the CDR3 is TGTGCCAGCAGTTTGGGACAGTTCACTGAAGCTTTCTTT.

The CDR3 protein is CASSLDFYTQYF. The CDR3 bases are TGTGCCAGCTCCCTCGACTTCTATACGCAGTATTTT. V usage is TRBV11-2 and J usage is TRBJ2-3; D gene unclear. CDR1 is SGHAT and CDR2 is FQNNGV in the germline V gene. Between the trimmed V and J ends, which lost 8 bases and 7 bases, there was a span of 13 bases. There are 12 residues in the CDR3.

The V call is TRBV20-1, the J call TRBJ2-3; a possible D gene is TRBD2 (5 bases). The CDR3 runs to 15 residues. Germline CDR1 and CDR2: DFQATT and SNEGSKA (reference sequence). The V gene lost 0 bases and the J gene lost 3 bases, with 13 bases spanning the gap. The CDR3 reads CSARDSRGFTDTQYF. Here the CDR3 DNA reads TGCAGTGCTAGAGATTCCCGCGGGTTTACAGATACGCAGTATTTT.

This clonotype came up a few times. The chain joins TRBV20-1 to TRBJ2-1; a weak D match, TRBD2 (5 bases). Germline lookup yields CDR1 DFQATT and CDR2 SNEGSKA (reference sequence). This CDR3 is built from 15 residues. V lost 0 bases and J lost 0, with 9 bases in between. CDR3 coding DNA: TGCAGTGCTAGAGATCTGGCGGGCTCCTACAATGAGCAGTTCTTC. Translating it yields CSARDLAGSYNEQFF.

This clonotype was seen at least ten times. The chain has TRBV4-1 and TRBJ1-3, with D hard to call. Trimming removed 3 bases at V and 0 bases at J, with 9 bases between. The CDR3 is made up of 15 amino acids. Germline V gene data show CDR1 as MGHRA and CDR2 as YSYEKL. The CDR3 protein is CASSHGRNSGNTIYF. In DNA, the CDR3 is TGCGCCAGCAGCCATGGCAGGAACTCTGGAAACACCATATATTTT.

Ten or more counts support this clonotype. This chain links TRBV7-8 with TRBJ2-5; D remains ambiguous. The CDR3 loop spans 14 amino acids. Trimming took off 5 bases at V and 1 base at J, with 11 bases between the two ends. Germline V gene lookup returns CDR1 SGHVS and CDR2 FQNEAQ. The CDR3 is CASSPRRIQETQYF. The DNA of the CDR3 is TGTGCCAGCAGCCCTAGACGCATCCAAGAGACCCAGTACTTC.

This clonotype showed up many times. V usage is TRBV3-1 and J usage is TRBJ1-4, with D unclear. The CDR3 extends over 15 amino acids. Trimming stripped 2 bases from V and 3 bases from J, with 10 bases between. Germline-derived CDR1 and CDR2 are LGHDT and YNNKEL (reference sequence). The CDR3 nucleotides are TGTGCCAGCAGCCAATCGACGGACCCTAATGAAAAACTGTTTTTT. This translates into CASSQSTDPNEKLFF.

This clonotype was counted ten times or more. The CDR3 region is CASSPRDRVGYEQYF. CDR3 bases: TGTGCCAGCTCACCACGGGACAGGGTGGGCTACGAGCAGTACTTC. The rearrangement joins TRBV18 to TRBJ2-7, with 9 bases that match TRBD1. Germline values: CDR1 KGHSH, CDR2 LQKENI. Germline trimming cut 1 base from V and 3 bases from J; bases unmatched to any gene: 4. The CDR3 is 15 amino acids.

This clonotype was observed a handful of times. This sequence joins TRBV18 and TRBJ2-7; unclear D gene. The V end lost 2 bases, the J end lost 5 bases, and 4 bases lay between the germline ends. The CDR3 is 11 amino acids. Germline V CDR1 and CDR2: KGHSH, LQKENI. Here the CDR3 DNA reads TGTGCCAGCTCACCAAGTCACGAGCAGTACTTC. Its protein product is CASSPSHEQYF.

The chain couples TRBV12-3 or TRBV12-4 to TRBJ1-4, with TRBD1 matching 7 bases. The CDR3 is 14 amino acids. With 5 bases clipped from V and 8 bases from J, the junction kept 8 bases outside the gene matches. As DNA, the CDR3 is TGTGCCAGCAGTACGGAGACAGGGATGGAAAAACTGTTTTTT. Encoded protein: CASSTETGMEKLFF.

This clonotype showed up just a few times. The chain links TRBV6-2 or TRBV6-3 to TRBJ2-2, with 10 nucleotides matching TRBD2. Germline loops: CDR1 MNHEY, CDR2 SVGEGT. This CDR3 spans 20 amino acids. After removal of 2 bases from V and 2 bases from J, the junction contained 14 bases not matched to a gene. CDR3 sequence: CASSYSGLAVSTINTGELFF. As DNA, the CDR3 is TGTGCCAGCAGTTACAGTGGACTAGCGGTCTCGACAATAAACACCGGGGAGCTGTTTTTT.

The chain carries TRBV6-1 and TRBJ1-5; a weak D match, TRBD1 (5 bases). The V end was cut by 6 bases, the J end by 0 bases, with 15 bases between. CDR3 length: 16 amino acids. Germline CDR1 is MNHNS and CDR2 is SASEGT. The CDR3 reads CASSTLGGFSNQPQHF. Here the CDR3 DNA reads TGTGCCAGCAGCACCCTGGGGGGTTTTAGCAATCAGCCCCAGCATTTT.

The chain joins TRBV6-5 to TRBJ2-4; D remains unclear. Germline-derived CDR1 and CDR2 are MNHEY and SVGAGI. The length of the CDR3 is 13 residues. The V end was cut by 2 bases, the J end by 5 bases, with 7 bases between. CDR3 loop: CASSYAAENIQYF. The CDR3 bases are TGTGCCAGCAGTTACGCGGCAGAAAACATTCAGTACTTC.

This clonotype was recorded a few times. The chain recombines TRBV12-3 or TRBV12-4 with TRBJ2-7; perhaps TRBD1 as D (6 bases). CDR3 length: 13 residues. The germline V and J ends were trimmed by 9 bases and 3 bases, with 15 bases remaining between them. This chain's CDR3 is CASGISRGYEQYF. Here the CDR3 DNA reads TGTGCCAGTGGGATAAGCAGGGGCTACGAGCAGTACTTC.

This clonotype was picked up many times. The V call is TRBV6-6, the J call TRBJ2-1, with 8 positions matching TRBD2. Germline loops: CDR1 MNHNY, CDR2 SVGAGI (reference sequence). The ends lost 3 bases at V and 10 bases at J; junction bases unmatched: 2. The CDR3 runs to 12 residues. CDR3 sequence: CASSYIAGEQFF. The CDR3 coding sequence is TGTGCCAGCAGTTATATAGCGGGGGAGCAGTTCTTC.

The chain carries TRBV6-9 and TRBJ2-1, with TRBD2 matching over 9 bases. Germline CDR1 reads MNHGY; CDR2 reads SVAAGI. The CDR3 spans 17 residues. After removal of 7 bases from V and 0 bases from J, the junction contained 10 bases not matched to a gene. CDR3 coding DNA: TGTGCCAGCACCCCCGTCGCGGGAGGGAGCTCCTACAATGAGCAGTTCTTC. Encoded protein: CASTPVAGGSSYNEQFF.